This entry concerns a single T cell receptor beta chain. Its matching antigen is unknown. Each donor was a healthy Caucasian individual from Russia, aged roughly 6 to 95. A second roughly 6 to 12 cycle PCR used barcoded and J-beta primers. Unique molecular identifiers of 12 random nucleotides labeled each cDNA. A single record per CDR3 protein comes from TCRdb applying MiXCR to the 5' RACE reads. Altogether hundreds of thousands of distinct CDR3 sequences are present, 20% to 25% being singletons, with the ten largest covering 3.6%. This CDR3 comprises 14 residues. V was clipped by 5 bases and J by 4 bases; unmatched bases: 7. The data were taken from a study of blood T cells in healthy people across ages. The study, taken as a whole, reports: Observed TCR beta diversity per million T cells went down as age went up. This fall followed a roughly linear course with age. Calculation of diversity from one million T cells yielded estimates considered to be underestimates.

The receptor was derived from a man between 70 and 80 years old in good health. What was sequenced was blood. This chain links TRBV12-3 or TRBV12-4 with TRBJ1-1, with TRBD1 matching over 7 bases. The CDR3 protein is CASSPQGMGTEAFF. In nucleotides, the CDR3 is TGTGCCAGCAGTCCACAGGGGATGGGCACTGAAGCTTTCTTT.